These 21 T cell receptor beta chains share one sample of origin, sequenced in a study of PD-L1 blockade in urothelial cancer. Data came from immunoSEQ multiplex PCR; TCRdb stores just in-frame clones and leaves some out. The sample includes under 130,000 clones, approximately 85% of them seen just once. The specimen comprised PBMCs, sampled around atezolizumab (anti-PD-L1) treatment. The receptors originated from a middle-aged man with urothelial cancer.

The chain joins TRBV5-4 to TRBJ1-3; TRBD1 is a possible D gene (5 bases). Germline loops: CDR1 SGHNT, CDR2 YYREEE (reference sequence). The V gene lost 3 bases and the J gene lost 0 bases, with 10 bases spanning the gap. This CDR3 region has 15 residues. The CDR3 is CASSWDGSSGNTIYF. CDR3 DNA sequence: TGTGCCAGCAGCTGGGACGGGAGCTCTGGAAACACCATATATTTT. The whole variable domain, remainder taken from reference TRBV5-4 and TRBJ1-3, is ETGVTQSPTHLIKTRGQQVTLRCSSQSGHNTVSWYQQALGQGPQFIFQYYREEENGRGNFPPRFSGLQFPNYSSELNVNALELDDSALYLCASSWDGSSGNTIYFGEGSWLTVV.

The V and J genes are TRBV11-1 and TRBJ2-3; 12 bases match TRBD2. V shed 5 bases and J 2 bases; nucleotides not matched to a gene: 8. This CDR3 is built from 17 residues. Germline V gene sequence: CDR1 SGHAT, CDR2 FQDESV (reference sequence). Written as DNA, the CDR3 is TGTGCCAGCAGCGCCCGAGGACTAGCGGGAAACACAGATACGCAGTATTTT. Protein sequence: CASSARGLAGNTDTQYF.

The rearrangement links TRBV10-3 to TRBJ2-3, with 10 nucleotides matching TRBD2. V lost 6 bases and J lost 0; bases outside the gene matches: 3. Looked up from germline, CDR1 is ENHRY and CDR2 is SYGVKD. This CDR3 is 15 amino acids long. CDR3 DNA: TGTGCCATCAGGAGGACTAGCGGAAGCACAGATACGCAGTATTTT. Translation: CAIRRTSGSTDTQYF.

This clone showed up many times. V gene TRBV30 combines with J gene TRBJ2-2; 7 bases agree with TRBD1. V was pared by 0 bases and J by 6 bases, with 1 base of the junction left unmatched. The CDR3 is 13 residues long. Germline CDR1 reads GTSNPN; CDR2 reads SVGIG (reference sequence). CDR3 DNA: TGTGCCTGGAGTGTAGGGGGCGCCGGGGAGCTGTTTTTT. Translation gives CAWSVGGAGELFF.

The chain is built from TRBV6-1 and TRBJ2-2; D possibly corresponds to TRBD2 (6 bases). In germline, CDR1 is MNHNS, CDR2 SASEGT. CDR3 length: 15 residues. Trimming removed 5 bases at V and 5 bases at J, with 15 bases between. The CDR3 here is CASSPPVEGTGELFF. CDR3 bases: TGTGCCAGCAGTCCCCCGGTGGAGGGGACCGGGGAGCTGTTTTTT.

The rearrangement joins TRBV6-5 to TRBJ1-6; possibly TRBD1 for D (6 bases). Germline V gene sequence: CDR1 MNHEY, CDR2 SVGAGI. This CDR3 has 15 amino acids. The V and J ends lost 6 bases and 7 bases respectively, with 16 bases between them. CDR3 region: CASRPDRTSNSPLHF. The CDR3 bases are TGTGCCAGCAGACCGGACAGAACCTCGAATTCACCCCTCCACTTT.

The chain recombines TRBV9 with TRBJ2-1; D might be TRBD2 (5 bases). The ends were cut back, 7 bases at V and 8 bases at J, with 16 bases in the middle. The CDR3 loop spans 13 amino acids. The germline V gene has CDR1 SGDLS and CDR2 YYNGEE. CDR3 amino acids: CASHSVGGDEQFF. CDR3 DNA: TGTGCCAGCCACTCAGTCGGAGGCGATGAGCAGTTCTTC. The full variable domain, with the rest looked up from reference TRBV9 and TRBJ2-1, is DSGVTQTPKHLITATGQRVTLRCSPRSGDLSVYWYQQSLDQGLQFLIQYYNGEERAKGNILERFSAQQFPDLHSELNLSSLELGDSALYFCASHSVGGDEQFFGPGTRLTVL.

Only one count was recorded for this clone. The V call is TRBV12-5, the J call TRBJ2-5; D may be TRBD2 (6 bases). The CDR3 has 21 residues. The V end was cut by 3 bases, the J end by 3 bases, with 32 bases between. Per the germline V gene, CDR1 is LGHNT and CDR2 is FRNRAP. The DNA for the CDR3 is TGTGCTAGTGGTTTTATTTGGGTGACAGTCAAGTCTCGGGGGAGAGAAGAGACCCAGTACTTC. Its translation is CASGFIWVTVKSRGREETQYF.

Only a few counts were recorded for this clone. The J gene is TRBJ2-1, the V gene TRBV6-5; 7 positions agree with TRBD2. The germline gives CDR1 MNHEY, CDR2 SVGAGI. The CDR3 runs to 14 residues. The V and J ends lost 4 bases and 9 bases, in that order; junction bases with no gene match: 9. For the CDR3, the DNA is TGTGCCAGCAGTTCCCATCGACTAGCTAGTGAGCAGTTCTTC. This encodes CASSSHRLASEQFF.

The gene calls are TRBV2 and TRBJ2-3; 12 nucleotides align to TRBD2. The CDR3 contains 17 residues. Germline assignment: CDR1 SNHLY and CDR2 FYNNEI. Trimming cost V 7 bases and J 0 bases; bases outside gene matches: 8. The DNA for the CDR3 is TGTGCCAGCAAGAGACTAGCGGGAGTTCGCAGCACAGATACGCAGTATTTT. Its protein is CASKRLAGVRSTDTQYF.

The chain has TRBV7-9 and TRBJ2-7; 7 nucleotides line up with TRBD2. The junction had 16 bases not matched to a gene; V was cut back by 4 bases and J by 7 bases. Germline V gene data show CDR1 as SEHNR and CDR2 as FQNEAQ (reference sequence). The CDR3 covers 16 residues. CDR3 amino acids: CASSSWPSGAPREQYF. The CDR3 DNA reads as TGTGCCAGCAGCTCTTGGCCTAGCGGAGCCCCTAGGGAGCAGTACTTC.

The rearrangement uses TRBV19 and TRBJ2-1; 7 positions match TRBD2. There are 19 residues in the CDR3. CDR1 is LNHDA, CDR2 SQIVND, per germline (reference sequence). The junction had 20 bases not matched to a gene; V was cut back by 4 bases and J by 5 bases. In DNA, the CDR3 is TGTGCCAGTAGTAAGTTCGGGGGGAGCGGGGCCCCTGGTAACAATGAGCAGTTCTTC. Translating it yields CASSKFGGSGAPGNNEQFF.

The chain links TRBV28 to TRBJ1-3; 7 bases map to TRBD1. V dropped 6 bases and J dropped 7; count of bases not matched to a gene: 6. There are 13 residues in the CDR3. Per the germline V gene, CDR1 is MDHEN and CDR2 is SYDVKM. CDR3 amino acids: CASSLTGKNTIYF. The CDR3 nucleotides are TGTGCCAGCAGCTTGACAGGGAAGAACACCATATATTTT.

V usage is TRBV28 and J usage is TRBJ2-1; 15 positions match TRBD2. The CDR3 covers 16 residues. The germline V gene encodes CDR1 MDHEN and CDR2 SYDVKM. The junction had 4 bases not matched to a gene; V was cut back by 7 bases and J by 3 bases. CDR3 sequence reads: CASNTGLAGGYNEQFF. The CDR3 nucleotides read TGTGCCAGCAACACGGGACTAGCGGGAGGCTACAATGAGCAGTTCTTC.

This CDR3 reads CASSDSSEAGLQETQYF. CDR3 DNA sequence: TGTGCCAGCAGTGACTCGTCAGAGGCGGGCCTCCAAGAGACCCAGTACTTC. The V and J genes are TRBV6-4 and TRBJ2-5; possibly TRBD2 for D (5 bases). Trimming cost V 0 bases and J 1 base, with 15 bases left between them. CDR1 is MRHNA, CDR2 SNTAGT, per germline. The CDR3 is 17 amino acids.

The sample holds one count of this clone. The chain is built from TRBV5-8 and TRBJ1-2, with D perhaps matching TRBD1 (5 bases). The CDR3 length is 15 residues. Trimming cost V 5 bases and J 4 bases, with 18 bases left between them. Germline V gene lookup returns CDR1 SGHTS and CDR2 YDEGEE. CDR3 protein: CASSGGGGGPYGYTF. CDR3 sequence (DNA): TGTGCCAGCAGTGGGGGAGGCGGGGGACCCTATGGCTACACCTTC.

The V and J genes are TRBV27 and TRBJ1-2; the D gene is possibly TRBD1 (6 bases). Germline V gene sequence: CDR1 MNHEY, CDR2 SMNVEV (reference sequence). The CDR3 extends over 14 amino acids. V shed 4 bases and J shed 4 bases, with 13 bases lying between them. The CDR3 DNA reads as TGTGCCAGCAGTTACACACAGGGAAGCTATGGCTACACCTTC. It encodes CASSYTQGSYGYTF.

V usage is TRBV5-4 and J usage is TRBJ2-5, with 9 positions matching TRBD2. V shed 2 bases and J 5 bases; nucleotides not matched to a gene: 7. This CDR3 is 15 amino acids long. Germline lookup yields CDR1 SGHNT and CDR2 YYREEE (reference sequence). The CDR3 protein is CASSFYLSGSETQYF. The CDR3 DNA sequence: TGTGCCAGCAGCTTTTATCTTAGCGGGAGTGAGACCCAGTACTTC.

CDR3 sequence: CASSLASGTNTGELFF. The CDR3 bases are TGTGCCAGCAGCTTAGCTAGCGGTACGAACACCGGGGAGCTGTTTTTT. V gene TRBV7-3 combines with J gene TRBJ2-2; 7 bases are a match to TRBD2. Germline V lookup: CDR1 SGHTA, CDR2 FQGTGA. V lost 2 bases to trimming and J lost 0 bases; unmatched junction nucleotides: 3. The CDR3 has 16 amino acids.

In this sample, this clone turned up once. In nucleotides, the CDR3 is TGTGCCAGCAGTTACGGACAGGGGGGCAGGCAGCCCCAGCATTTT. Translated, it gives CASSYGQGGRQPQHF. The chain couples TRBV6-5 to TRBJ1-5; TRBD1 matches 10 bases. Germline-derived CDR1 and CDR2 are MNHEY and SVGAGI. V gave up 2 bases and J gave up 7 bases; unmatched junction bases: 5. The CDR3 spans 15 residues.

The genes are TRBV4-1 and TRBJ1-1, with 11 bases lining up with TRBD1. CDR1 is MGHRA and CDR2 is YSYEKL in the germline V gene. J was trimmed by 7 bases and V by 5 bases; bases with no gene match: 9. The CDR3 contains 15 residues. The CDR3 spells CASSATGTGGVEAFF. CDR3 bases: TGCGCCAGCAGCGCTACCGGGACAGGGGGGGTTGAAGCTTTCTTT.